The TCR beta chain under discussion was sequenced for a study of tumor and adjacent non-tumor tissue in lung cancer. The template was RNA from unsorted bulk tissue. More than 3 cm separated this lung sample from the edge of the tumor. The table lists this clonotype with a count of one. Its antigen is still unknown. The junction shows a germline mismatch at one end, possibly a read error. Broader study findings: Patients with more diverse tumor TCRs had worse survival.

TCRbeta libraries were built with three rounds of nested PCR, modified from ARM-PCR. Each CDR3 protein is one row after TCRdb ran MiXCR on the multiplex PCR reads. The sample comprises about 110,000 distinct CDR3 sequences, 60% to 80% of which are singletons, and roughly 19% rests with the top ten. Sequencing was performed on distant non-tumor lung tissue. The TCR was taken from a man between 60 and 70 years old with non-small cell lung cancer.

CDR3 nucleotides: TGTGCCTGCAGACAAGCTTCCGGGACAGAAGTTAACTATGGCTACACCTTC. It translates to CACRQASGTEVNYGYTF. The V and J genes are TRBV4-2 and TRBJ1-2; 7 nucleotides match TRBD1. CDR1 LGHNA and CDR2 YNFKEQ come from the germline V gene. The CDR3 extends over 17 amino acids.